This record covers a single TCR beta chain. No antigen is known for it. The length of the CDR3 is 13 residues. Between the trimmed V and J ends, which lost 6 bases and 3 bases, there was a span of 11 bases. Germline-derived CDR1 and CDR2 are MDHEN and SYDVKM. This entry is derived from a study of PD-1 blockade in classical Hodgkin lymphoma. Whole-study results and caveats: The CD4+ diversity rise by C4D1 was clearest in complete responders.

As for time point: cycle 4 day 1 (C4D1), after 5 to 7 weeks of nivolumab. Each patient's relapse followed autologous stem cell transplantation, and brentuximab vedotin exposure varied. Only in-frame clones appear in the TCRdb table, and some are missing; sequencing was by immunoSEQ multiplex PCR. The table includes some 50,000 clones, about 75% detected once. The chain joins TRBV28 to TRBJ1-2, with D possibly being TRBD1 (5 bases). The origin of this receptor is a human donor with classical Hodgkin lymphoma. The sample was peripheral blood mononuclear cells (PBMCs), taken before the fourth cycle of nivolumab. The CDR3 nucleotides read TGTGCCAGCAGGCAGACAGTCTACTATGGCTACACCTTC. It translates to CASRQTVYYGYTF.